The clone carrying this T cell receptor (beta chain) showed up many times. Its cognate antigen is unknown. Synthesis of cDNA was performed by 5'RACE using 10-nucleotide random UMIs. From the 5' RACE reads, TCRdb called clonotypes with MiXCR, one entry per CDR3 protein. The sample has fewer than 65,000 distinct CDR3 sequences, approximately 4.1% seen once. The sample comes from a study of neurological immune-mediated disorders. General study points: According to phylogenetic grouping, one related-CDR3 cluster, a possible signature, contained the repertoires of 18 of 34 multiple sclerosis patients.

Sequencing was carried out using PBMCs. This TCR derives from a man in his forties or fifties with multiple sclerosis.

The CDR3 here is CASSHRGDGNTEAFF. CDR3 DNA sequence: TGCGCCAGCAGCCATCGAGGGGACGGGAACACTGAAGCTTTCTTT. This chain links TRBV5-1 with TRBJ1-1; D may be TRBD1 (5 bases). V was cut by 4 bases and J by 1 base, with 14 bases left in between. The germline V gene encodes CDR1 SGHRS and CDR2 YFSETQ. The CDR3 loop spans 15 amino acids.